The present T cell receptor (beta chain) was sequenced within a study of monozygotic twins with inflammatory bowel disease. TCRdb reanalyzed the 5' RACE reads, giving one entry per CDR3 protein sequence and no DNA. The sample yields about 210,000 distinct CDR3 sequences, of which the top ten take up roughly 1.5%. CDR1 SGHRS and CDR2 YFSETQ come from the germline V gene. The CDR3 has 15 amino acids. This clonotype was sampled from a human donor with ulcerative colitis or Crohn's disease, or a healthy co-twin of an affected twin (not recorded which). The chain couples TRBV5-1 to TRBJ2-7. Sample: blood. The chain's CDR3 is CASSFQPGPSYEQYF.